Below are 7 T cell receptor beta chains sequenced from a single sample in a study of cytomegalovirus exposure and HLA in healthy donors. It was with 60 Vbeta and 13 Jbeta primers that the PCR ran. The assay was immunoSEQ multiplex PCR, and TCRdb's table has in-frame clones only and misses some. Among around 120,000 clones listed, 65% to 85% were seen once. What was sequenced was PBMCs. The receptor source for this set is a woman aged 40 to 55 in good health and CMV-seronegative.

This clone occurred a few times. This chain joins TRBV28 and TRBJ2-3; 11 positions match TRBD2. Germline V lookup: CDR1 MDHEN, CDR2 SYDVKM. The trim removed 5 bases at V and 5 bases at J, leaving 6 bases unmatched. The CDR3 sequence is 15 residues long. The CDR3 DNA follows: TGTGCCAGCAGTCCTCTAGCGGGAGGACGAGATACGCAGTATTTT. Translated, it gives CASSPLAGGRDTQYF.

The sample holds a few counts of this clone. The CDR3 DNA is TGTGCCAGCAGCCCATGGACAGGGCACTACAATGAGCAGTTCTTC. The encoded protein is CASSPWTGHYNEQFF. The chain combines TRBV7-8 with TRBJ2-1, with 8 positions matching TRBD1. Germline V gene sequence: CDR1 SGHVS, CDR2 FQNEAQ. This CDR3 comprises 15 residues. V was pared by 5 bases and J by 3 bases, with 6 bases of the junction left unmatched.

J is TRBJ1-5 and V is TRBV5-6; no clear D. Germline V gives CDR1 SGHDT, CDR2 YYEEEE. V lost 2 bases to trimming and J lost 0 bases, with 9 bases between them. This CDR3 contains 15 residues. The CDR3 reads CASSFADYSNQPQHF. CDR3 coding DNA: TGTGCCAGCAGCTTCGCAGATTATAGCAATCAGCCCCAGCATTTT.

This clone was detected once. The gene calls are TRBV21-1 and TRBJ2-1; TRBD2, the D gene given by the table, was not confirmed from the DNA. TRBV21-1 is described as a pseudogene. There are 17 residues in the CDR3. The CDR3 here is CASGRTSGRGSYNEQFF. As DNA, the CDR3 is TGTGCCAGCGGTAGGACTAGCGGGAGGGGCTCCTACAATGAGCAGTTCTTC.

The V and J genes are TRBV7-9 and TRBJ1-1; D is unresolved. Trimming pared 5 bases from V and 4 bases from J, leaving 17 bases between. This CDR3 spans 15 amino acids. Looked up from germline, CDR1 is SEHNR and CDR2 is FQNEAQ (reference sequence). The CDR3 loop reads CASSGTEQMVTEAFF. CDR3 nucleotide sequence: TGTGCCAGCAGCGGTACAGAGCAAATGGTCACTGAAGCTTTCTTT. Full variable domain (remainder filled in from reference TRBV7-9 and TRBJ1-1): DTGVSQNPRHKITKRGQNVTFRCDPISEHNRLYWYRQTLGQGPEFLTYFQNEAQLEKSRLLSDRFSAERPKGSFSTLEIQRTEQGDSAMYLCASSGTEQMVTEAFFGQGTRLTVV.

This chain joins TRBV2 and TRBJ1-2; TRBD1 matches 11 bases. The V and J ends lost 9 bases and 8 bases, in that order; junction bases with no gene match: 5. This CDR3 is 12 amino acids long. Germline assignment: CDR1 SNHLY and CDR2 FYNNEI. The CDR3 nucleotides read TGTGCCAGAGGGGGACAGGGGGAAGGCTACACCTTC. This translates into CARGGQGEGYTF.

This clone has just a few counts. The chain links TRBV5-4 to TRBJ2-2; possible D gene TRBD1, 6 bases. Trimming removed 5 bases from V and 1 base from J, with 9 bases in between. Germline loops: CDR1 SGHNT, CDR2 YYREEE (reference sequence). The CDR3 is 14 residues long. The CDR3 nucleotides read TGTGCCAGCAGATGGGGACAGAACACCGGGGAGCTGTTTTTT. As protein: CASRWGQNTGELFF.